There are a few counts of the clone carrying this T cell receptor beta chain. The antigen is undetermined. This entry comes from a study of human T cells and chemical hapten exposure. Across the whole study: Mainly, slight library volume differences in the pool made TCR yields vary. General study points: TCRs whose frequency exceeded 1 in 1000 remained the same following DPC sensitization.

This CDR3 is built from 12 residues. The germline V and J ends were trimmed by 7 bases and 4 bases, with 10 bases remaining between them. Individual cDNA molecules in this library carried unique molecular identifiers. Study processing details: Samples held a median of 95,638 TCRs, range about 23,224–690,600. MiXCR, applied by TCRdb to the 5' RACE reads, yields one record per CDR3 protein. These V and J calls originate from TCRdb's pipeline instead of the authors' own analysis. The data hold over 95,000 distinct CDR3 sequences, with roughly 19% observed a single time. Someone pulled total RNA out of unfractionated whole blood.

This rearrangement joins TRBV12-3 or TRBV12-4 to TRBJ1-2, with D unclear. The TCR comes from a human donor in good health. In DNA, the CDR3 is TGTGCCAGCATCCATGACGGCTATGGCTACACCTTC. This sequence encodes CASIHDGYGYTF.